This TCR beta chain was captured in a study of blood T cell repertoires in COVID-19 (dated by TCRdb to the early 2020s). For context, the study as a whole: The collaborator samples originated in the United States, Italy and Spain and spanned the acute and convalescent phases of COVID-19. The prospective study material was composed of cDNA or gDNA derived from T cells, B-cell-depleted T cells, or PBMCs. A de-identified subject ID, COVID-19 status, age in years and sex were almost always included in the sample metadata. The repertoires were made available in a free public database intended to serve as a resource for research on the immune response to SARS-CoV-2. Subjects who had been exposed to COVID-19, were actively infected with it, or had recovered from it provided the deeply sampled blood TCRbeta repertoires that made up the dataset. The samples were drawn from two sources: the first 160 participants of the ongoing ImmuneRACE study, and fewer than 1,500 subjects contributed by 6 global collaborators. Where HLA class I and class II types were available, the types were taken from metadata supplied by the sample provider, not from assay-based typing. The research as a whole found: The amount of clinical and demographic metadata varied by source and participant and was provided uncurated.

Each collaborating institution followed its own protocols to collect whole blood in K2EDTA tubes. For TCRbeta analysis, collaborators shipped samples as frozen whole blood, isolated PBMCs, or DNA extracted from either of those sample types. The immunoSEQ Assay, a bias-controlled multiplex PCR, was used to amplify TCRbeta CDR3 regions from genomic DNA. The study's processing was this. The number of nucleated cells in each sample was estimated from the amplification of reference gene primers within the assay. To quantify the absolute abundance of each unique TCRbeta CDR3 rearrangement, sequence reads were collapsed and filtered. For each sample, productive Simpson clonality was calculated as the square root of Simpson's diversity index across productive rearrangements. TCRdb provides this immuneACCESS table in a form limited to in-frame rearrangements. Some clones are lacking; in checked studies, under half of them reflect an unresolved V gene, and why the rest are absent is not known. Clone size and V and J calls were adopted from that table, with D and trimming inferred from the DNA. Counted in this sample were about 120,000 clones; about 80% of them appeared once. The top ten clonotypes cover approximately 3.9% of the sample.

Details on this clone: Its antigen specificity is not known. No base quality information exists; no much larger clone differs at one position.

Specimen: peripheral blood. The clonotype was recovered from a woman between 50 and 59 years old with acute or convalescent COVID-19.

The DNA sequence follows: TGTGCCAGCAGGATGGACAGGGCTAGGGCCGGGGAGCTGTTTTTT. Its translation reads: CASRMDRARAGELFF. This sequence uses TRBV6-9 and TRBJ2-2, with 8 junctional bases fitting TRBD1. Trimming leaves V shorter by 6 bases and J shorter by 6 bases, with the junction holding 9 bases beyond the gene matches. CDR1 MNHGY and CDR2 SVAAGI are derived from the germline V gene. From the cysteine through the phenylalanine, the CDR3 covers 15 amino acids. Just the 45-base CDR3 DNA is kept, in frame starting at base 1.